A single sample is the source of the 20 T cell receptor beta chains below, sequenced in a study of cytomegalovirus exposure and HLA in healthy donors. The PCR contained 60 Vbeta and 13 Jbeta primers. Here immunoSEQ multiplex PCR was the method, and the copy in TCRdb shows in-frame clones only, minus some. The table lists about 140,000 clones, roughly four fifths of them singletons. Sequencing input: PBMCs. The receptors originated from a male donor in good health and CMV-seronegative.

This rearrangement joins TRBV4-3 to TRBJ2-5, with a tentative D call TRBD2 (5 bases). Trimming left V 4 bases short and J 4 bases short, with 16 bases between. The CDR3 contains 15 residues. Germline CDR1 LGHNA, CDR2 YSLEER. The CDR3 reads CASSRSTGIRETQYF. In DNA form, the CDR3 reads TGCGCCAGCAGCCGCTCAACCGGGATTAGAGAGACCCAGTACTTC.

About this clone: At one of its ends the junction is not consistent with the germline gene, which may arise from a read error. The CDR3 DNA reads TGTGCCAGCAGCGTGACAGGAACCTCCTTCGAGCAGTACTTC. Its protein is CASSVTGTSFEQYF. This chain uses TRBV5-4 with TRBJ2-7, with D possibly matching TRBD1 (6 bases). The CDR3 runs 14 residues. Germline V gene sequence: CDR1 SGHNT, CDR2 YYREEE (reference sequence).

V is TRBV5-6 and J is TRBJ2-2, with TRBD2 matching 10 bases. V was clipped by 3 bases and J by 5 bases; unmatched bases: 7. This CDR3 comprises 16 residues. Germline-derived CDR1 and CDR2 are SGHDT and YYEEEE. CDR3 nucleotides: TGTGCCAGCAGCTACGGACTAGCGGATTATACCGGGGAGCTGTTTTTT. Amino acids: CASSYGLADYTGELFF.

V and J are TRBV6-5 and TRBJ1-4; the D is unclear. Germline CDR1 reads MNHEY; CDR2 reads SVGAGI. The V end was cut by 0 bases, the J end by 7 bases, with 15 bases between. The CDR3 totals 16 residues. The CDR3 sequence is CASSYSTEGSGEKLFF. The CDR3 bases are TGTGCCAGCAGTTACTCGACGGAGGGTAGTGGTGAAAAACTGTTTTTT.

A single count supports this clone. This sequence joins TRBV5-4 and TRBJ1-4; 8 bases are a match to TRBD1. The CDR3 consists of 15 residues. V shed 4 bases, J shed 3 bases, and the junction held 5 bases outside the gene matches. Germline CDR1 is SGHNT and CDR2 is YYREEE (reference sequence). The CDR3, as DNA: TGTGCCAGCAGCCATCAGGGACAGGCTAATGAAAAACTGTTTTTT. Residues: CASSHQGQANEKLFF.

This rearrangement joins TRBV4-3 to TRBJ2-7; weak D call: TRBD2 (5 bases). Looked up from germline, CDR1 is LGHNA and CDR2 is YSLEER. V was clipped by 3 bases and J by 6 bases, with 18 bases between them. CDR3 length: 15 amino acids. CDR3 nucleotide sequence: TGCGCCAGCAGCCAGGGGTCTGGCGGGCAAGGCGAGCAGTACTTC. Translation gives CASSQGSGGQGEQYF.

This clone was seen only a few times. The V and J genes are TRBV4-1 and TRBJ2-3; a weak D match, TRBD2 (5 bases). The CDR3 has 13 residues. V was shortened by 4 bases and J by 4 bases, with 9 bases between the two germline ends. CDR1 is MGHRA and CDR2 is YSYEKL in the germline V gene. CDR3 in amino acids: CASSRRAPDTQYF. In nucleotides, the CDR3 is TGCGCCAGCAGCCGGCGGGCCCCAGATACGCAGTATTTT.

This clone has only a few counts. The chain uses TRBV6-5 and TRBJ2-1; 7 bases align to TRBD2. The V gene's germline CDR1 is MNHEY and CDR2 SVGAGI. With 4 bases clipped from V and 8 bases from J, the junction kept 8 bases outside the gene matches. The CDR3 runs to 14 residues. The CDR3 spells CASSSLGTNYEQFF. The CDR3 nucleotides read TGTGCCAGCAGTTCCCTAGGGACTAACTATGAGCAGTTCTTC.

The chain is built from TRBV6-1 and TRBJ2-2, with 7 bases lining up with TRBD2. Germline V gene lookup returns CDR1 MNHNS and CDR2 SASEGT. The CDR3 consists of 16 residues. Trimming took 0 bases from V and 3 from J; bases not matched to a gene: 4. Here the CDR3 reads CASSEARLADTGELFF. CDR3 nucleotide sequence: TGTGCCAGCAGTGAAGCAAGGCTAGCGGACACCGGGGAGCTGTTTTTT.

The chain recombines TRBV14 with TRBJ2-7; TRBD2 might be the D (6 bases). Germline V CDR1 and CDR2: SGHDN, FVKESK. V was shortened by 0 bases and J by 3 bases, with 18 bases between the two germline ends. This CDR3 region has 17 residues. The CDR3 region has the DNA TGTGCCAGCAGCCAAGACGGCCAGTGGGGGGACCACTACGAGCAGTACTTC. Translating it yields CASSQDGQWGDHYEQYF.

The chain combines TRBV27 with TRBJ2-7, with TRBD2 matching over 12 bases. With 2 bases clipped from V and 6 bases from J, the junction kept 5 bases outside the gene matches. The germline V gene has CDR1 MNHEY and CDR2 SMNVEV (reference sequence). This CDR3 has 15 residues. The CDR3 here is CASSLGRLAGVEQYF. The DNA of the CDR3 is TGTGCCAGCAGTTTAGGTCGACTAGCGGGAGTCGAGCAGTACTTC.

The rearrangement joins TRBV7-8 to TRBJ1-4; maybe TRBD1 (5 bases). This CDR3 comprises 15 residues. Trimming cost V 5 bases and J 2 bases, with 12 bases left between them. CDR1 is SGHVS, CDR2 FQNEAQ, per germline. CDR3 region: CASSGYQGTNEKLFF. CDR3 nucleotide sequence: TGTGCCAGCAGCGGGTATCAGGGTACTAATGAAAAACTGTTTTTT.

This rearrangement joins TRBV4-1 to TRBJ2-2, with unresolved D. The CDR3 extends over 15 amino acids. V shed 0 bases and J shed 0 bases, with 5 bases lying between them. Germline V gene sequence: CDR1 MGHRA, CDR2 YSYEKL. In DNA form, the CDR3 reads TGCGCCAGCAGCCAAGAGGCAGCGAACACCGGGGAGCTGTTTTTT. This encodes CASSQEAANTGELFF.

The V call is TRBV9, the J call TRBJ2-3; the match to TRBD2 covers 10 bases. This CDR3 region has 15 residues. Per the germline V gene, CDR1 is SGDLS and CDR2 is YYNGEE. With 4 bases clipped from V and 3 bases from J, the junction kept 5 bases outside the gene matches. CDR3 sequence: CASSLPGLATDTQYF. The DNA for the CDR3 is TGTGCCAGCAGCTTACCGGGACTAGCGACAGATACGCAGTATTTT.

The chain carries TRBV2 and TRBJ2-3; 11 bases agree with TRBD2. CDR1 is SNHLY, CDR2 FYNNEI, per germline. Germline trimming cut 6 bases from V and 4 bases from J; bases unmatched to any gene: 6. The CDR3 covers 15 residues. CDR3 in amino acids: CASRGGLAASDTQYF. CDR3 DNA sequence: TGTGCCAGCAGGGGGGGACTAGCGGCGTCAGATACGCAGTATTTT. The complete variable domain, with remaining parts taken from reference TRBV2 and TRBJ2-3, reads EPEVTQTPSHQVTQMGQEVILRCVPISNHLYFYWYRQILGQKVEFLVSFYNNEISEKSEIFDDQFSVERPDGSNFTLKIRSTKLEDSAMYFCASRGGLAASDTQYFGPGTRLTVL.

The chain is built from TRBV7-6 and TRBJ2-1; TRBD2 matches 11 bases. Germline V gives CDR1 SGHVS, CDR2 FNYEAQ. There are 17 residues in the CDR3. Unmatched junction bases numbered 12, after V lost 2 bases and J lost 9 bases. The CDR3 DNA reads TGTGCCAGCAGCTTATGGGCAGCCGGGACTAGCGGAACTGAGCAGTTCTTC. Protein: CASSLWAAGTSGTEQFF.

The V and J genes are TRBV27 and TRBJ2-7; 10 positions agree with TRBD1. The CDR3 totals 15 residues. After removal of 2 bases from V and 5 bases from J, the junction contained 6 bases not matched to a gene. Germline V gene data show CDR1 as MNHEY and CDR2 as SMNVEV (reference sequence). CDR3 sequence reads: CASSLPGTGVHEQYF. CDR3 DNA sequence: TGTGCCAGCAGTTTACCCGGGACAGGGGTCCACGAGCAGTACTTC.

CDR3: CASSHQTSGMNTQYF. DNA for the CDR3: TGTGCCAGCAGTCATCAGACTAGCGGGATGAATACGCAGTATTTT. The chain links TRBV28 to TRBJ2-3; 11 bases align to TRBD2. The ends lost 5 bases at V and 7 bases at J; junction bases unmatched: 8. The CDR3 has 15 residues. Germline V lookup: CDR1 MDHEN, CDR2 SYDVKM.

The rearrangement joins TRBV6-5 to TRBJ2-7; 10 bases agree with TRBD2. V lost 6 bases, J lost 6 bases, and 8 bases stayed unmatched. Germline V gene lookup returns CDR1 MNHEY and CDR2 SVGAGI. The CDR3 extends over 14 amino acids. The CDR3: CASRASGSRREQYF. The CDR3, as DNA: TGTGCCAGCAGGGCTAGCGGGAGTCGCCGCGAGCAGTACTTC.

This clone was observed once. This chain links TRBV9 with TRBJ2-7; TRBD1 matches 7 bases. V lost 4 bases, J lost 2 bases, and 3 bases stayed unmatched. This CDR3 comprises 13 residues. Germline CDR1 and CDR2: SGDLS and YYNGEE. In DNA, the CDR3 is TGTGCCAGCAGCTTGGGGACAGCCTACGAGCAGTACTTC. It translates to CASSLGTAYEQYF. The complete variable domain, with remaining parts taken from reference TRBV9 and TRBJ2-7, reads DSGVTQTPKHLITATGQRVTLRCSPRSGDLSVYWYQQSLDQGLQFLIQYYNGEERAKGNILERFSAQQFPDLHSELNLSSLELGDSALYFCASSLGTAYEQYFGPGTRLTVT.